The entry below gives a single T cell receptor (beta chain) sequence along with its context. The target antigen is unknown. The sample holds other DNA sequences that translate to the same CDR3. The data are from a study of shared clonotypes between healthy human individuals. TCRdb's table, derived via immunoSEQ multiplex PCR, lists solely in-frame clones and lacks some. The sample consists of over 1.5 million clones, under 99% of them appearing once. This CDR3 spans 15 amino acids. Germline-derived CDR1 and CDR2 are SGHNT and YYREEE (reference sequence). The ends were cut back, 0 bases at V and 2 bases at J, with 8 bases in the middle. The study, taken as a whole, reports: It was the non-shared clonotypes that had lower generation probabilities than clonotypes shared by all four donors.

The sample taken for sequencing was naive CD4+ T cells sorted from blood. Documented subset: CD45RA+ positively selected. The V gene is TRBV5-4, the J gene TRBJ1-4; weak D call: TRBD1 (5 bases). The sequence derives from a man aged 25 to 45 in good health. The CDR3 sequence: CASSLGGTTNEKLFF. DNA for the CDR3: TGTGCCAGCAGCTTGGGGGGGACGACTAATGAAAAACTGTTTTTT.